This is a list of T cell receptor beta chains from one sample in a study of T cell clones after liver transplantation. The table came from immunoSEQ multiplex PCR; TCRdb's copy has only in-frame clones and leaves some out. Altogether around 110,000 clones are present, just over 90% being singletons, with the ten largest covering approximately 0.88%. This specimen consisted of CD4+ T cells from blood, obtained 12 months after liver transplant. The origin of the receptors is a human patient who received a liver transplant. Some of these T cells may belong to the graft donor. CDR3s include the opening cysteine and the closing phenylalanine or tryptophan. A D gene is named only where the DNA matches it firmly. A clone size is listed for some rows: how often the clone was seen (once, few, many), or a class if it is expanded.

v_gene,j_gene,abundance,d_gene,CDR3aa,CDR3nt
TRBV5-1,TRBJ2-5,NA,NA,CASSSSRLVLETQYF,TGCGCCAGCAGCTCCTCGCGACTTGTTCTAGAGACCCAGTACTTC
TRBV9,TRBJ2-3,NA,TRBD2,CASSETSGRAEDTQYF,TGTGCCAGCAGCGAAACTAGCGGGAGGGCCGAAGATACGCAGTATTTT
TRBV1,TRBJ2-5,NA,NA,CTSSQRWSGGRGETQYF,TGCACCAGCAGCCAAAGATGGTCAGGCGGGAGGGGAGAGACCCAGTACTTC
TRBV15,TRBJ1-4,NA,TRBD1,CATSRVGTGIEKLFF,TGTGCCACCAGCAGAGTAGGGACAGGGATCGAAAAACTGTTTTTT
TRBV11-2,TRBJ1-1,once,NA,CASSPLFPATEAFF,TGTGCCAGCAGCCCTCTATTCCCGGCGACTGAAGCTTTCTTT
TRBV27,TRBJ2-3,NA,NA,CASSLLSTDTQYF,TGTGCCAGCAGTCTTCTCAGCACAGATACGCAGTATTTT
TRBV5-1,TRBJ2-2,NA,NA,CASSLDGPNTGELFF,TGCGCCAGCAGCTTGGACGGACCGAACACCGGGGAGCTGTTTTTT
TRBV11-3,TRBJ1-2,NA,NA,CASSLDNGVRYTF,TGTGCCAGCAGCTTAGACAATGGAGTGCGGTACACCTTC
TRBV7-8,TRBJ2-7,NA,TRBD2,CASSLGLAGGYEQYF,TGTGCCAGCAGCTTAGGGTTAGCGGGAGGTTACGAGCAGTACTTC
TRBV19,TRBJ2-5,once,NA,CASSWAAKETQYF,TGTGCCAGTAGTTGGGCAGCAAAAGAGACCCAGTACTTC
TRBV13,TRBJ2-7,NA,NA,CASSLGRGQGHEQYF,TGTGCCAGCAGCTTAGGCCGGGGGCAGGGCCACGAGCAGTACTTC
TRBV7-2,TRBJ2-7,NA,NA,CASSLALGQTYEQYF,TGTGCCAGCAGCTTAGCGCTCGGGCAGACCTACGAGCAGTACTTC
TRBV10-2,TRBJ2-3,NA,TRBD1,CASSRTGRRDTQYF,TGCGCCAGCAGCCGGACAGGGAGAAGAGATACGCAGTATTTT
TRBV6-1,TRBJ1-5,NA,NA,CASTGVGNQPQHF,TGTGCCAGCACCGGGGTGGGCAATCAGCCCCAGCATTTT
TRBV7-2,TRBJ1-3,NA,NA,CASTTRNTIYF,TGTGCCAGCACGACCCGAAACACCATATATTTT
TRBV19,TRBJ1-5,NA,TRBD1,CASSDRGQPQHF,TGTGCCAGTAGTGACAGGGGACAGCCCCAGCATTTT
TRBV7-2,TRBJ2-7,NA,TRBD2,CASTLVSTAGLVYEQYF,TGTGCCAGCACCTTAGTCTCAACAGCGGGACTAGTCTACGAGCAGTACTTC
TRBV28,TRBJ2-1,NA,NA,CARDNEQFF,TGTGCCAGAGACAATGAGCAGTTCTTC
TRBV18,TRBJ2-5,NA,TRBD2,CASSRGTSGVQETQYF,TGTGCCAGCTCACGTGGGACTAGCGGGGTCCAAGAGACCCAGTACTTC
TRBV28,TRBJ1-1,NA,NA,CASSTMGGGDTEAFF,TGTGCCAGCAGTACAATGGGGGGCGGGGACACTGAAGCTTTCTTT
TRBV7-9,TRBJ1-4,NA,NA,CASGGNEKLFF,TGTGCCAGCGGAGGTAATGAAAAACTGTTTTTT
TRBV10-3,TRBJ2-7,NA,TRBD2,CAIMTSGRDYEQYF,TGTGCCATCATGACTAGCGGGAGGGACTACGAGCAGTACTTC
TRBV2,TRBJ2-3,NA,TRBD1,CASRDRVSTDTQYF,TGTGCCAGCAGGGACAGGGTTAGCACAGATACGCAGTATTTT
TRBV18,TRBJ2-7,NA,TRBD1,CASSPWTGQYSYEQYF,TGTGCCAGCTCACCCTGGACAGGGCAGTACTCCTACGAGCAGTACTTC
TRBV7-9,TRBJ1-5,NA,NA,CASSLDSAPGHF,TGTGCCAGCAGCTTAGACTCGGCACCGGGGCATTTT
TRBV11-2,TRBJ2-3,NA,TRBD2,CASSYRDYRTDTQYF,TGTGCCAGCAGCTACCGGGACTACCGCACAGATACGCAGTATTTT
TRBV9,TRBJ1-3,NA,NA,CASSVEDRYGNTIYF,TGTGCCAGCAGCGTAGAGGACAGATATGGAAACACCATATATTTT
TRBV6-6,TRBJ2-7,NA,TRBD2,CASSYSDGRAYEQYF,TGTGCCAGCAGTTACTCGGACGGGAGGGCGTACGAGCAGTACTTC
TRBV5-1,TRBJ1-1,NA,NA,CASSLKGEVNTEAFF,TGCGCCAGCAGCCTAAAGGGGGAGGTGAACACTGAAGCTTTCTTT
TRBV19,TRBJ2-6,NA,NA,CASSLGGGRGVTGANVLTF,TGTGCCAGTAGTCTAGGAGGGGGCAGGGGTGTTACTGGGGCCAACGTCCTGACTTTC
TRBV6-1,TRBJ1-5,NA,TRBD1,CASRGQGHSNQPQHF,TGTGCCAGCAGGGGACAGGGACATAGCAATCAGCCCCAGCATTTT
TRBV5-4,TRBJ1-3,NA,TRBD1,CASSLAVGQGANTIYF,TGTGCCAGCAGCTTGGCCGTTGGACAGGGTGCAAACACCATATATTTT
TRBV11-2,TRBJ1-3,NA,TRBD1,CASSLVGQGGNTIYF,TGTGCCAGCAGCTTGGTGGGACAGGGCGGAAACACCATATATTTT
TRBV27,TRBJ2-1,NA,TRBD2,CASSFGTSGSSSYNEQFF,TGTGCCAGCAGTTTTGGGACTAGCGGGAGTAGCTCCTACAATGAGCAGTTCTTC
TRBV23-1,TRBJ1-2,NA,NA,CASSQSRRGDYGYTF,TGCGCCAGCAGTCAATCGAGGAGAGGAGATTATGGCTACACCTTC
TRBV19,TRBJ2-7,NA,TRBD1,CASSSPRDRGYEQYF,TGTGCCAGTAGTAGTCCCCGGGACAGGGGCTACGAGCAGTACTTC
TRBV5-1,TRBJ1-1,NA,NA,CASSRETANTEAFF,TGCGCCAGCAGTAGAGAAACTGCGAACACTGAAGCTTTCTTT